This TCR beta chain is drawn from a study of response to subunit inactivated influenza vaccine (dated by TCRdb to about 2018). Study-level background: The study used deep quantitative T cell receptor repertoire profiling to track responses to a trivalent subunit inactivated influenza vaccine. On the study overall, not on this receptor specifically: The authors proposed that each seasonal influenza vaccination may bring in only a limited number of new T cells.

A few counts support this clonotype. The specificity of this receptor is unknown. Within one base of it there is no much larger clone, and no base qualities were kept. Here V drops 1 base and J drops 0 bases, and the junction holds 9 bases not matched to any gene. CDR1 and CDR2, per the germline V gene (reference sequence), are DFQATT and SNEGSKA. The CDR3 holds 19 amino acids from the cysteine to the phenylalanine. Only the CDR3 part of the read is kept: 57 bases, read in frame from the first base. Library creation used RT-PCR. The listed sequencing device is Illumina HiSeq 2500. In TCRdb, the public reads were trimmed at Q25 with fastp and aligned with MiXCR, with productive beta chains retained. Rows matching on CDR3 protein sequence are summarized as one entry with the most common DNA and genes. This sample gives around 790,000 distinct CDR3 sequences in total; 21% of them show up just once. The ten largest clones add up to approximately 10% of the sample.

This chain is built from TRBV20-1 and TRBJ2-3, and 14 junctional nucleotides match TRBD2. The origin of this receptor is a man aged 50-60 years who received an inactivated influenza vaccine. Donor details come from another sample of the same person, matched by shared clones. The sample in question was PBMCs from blood, obtained approximately 5 days after vaccination. The CDR3 in this case is CSARGTGTSGGSSTDTQYF. The DNA sequence is as follows: TGCAGTGCTAGAGGAACCGGGACTAGCGGGGGTTCAAGCACAGATACGCAGTATTTT.